This is a list of T cell receptor beta chains from one sample in a study of blood T cell repertoires in COVID-19. Measured with immunoSEQ multiplex PCR; TCRdb has only the in-frame clones, and not every one. This table holds tens of thousands of clones, about 80% found once. The sequenced sample consisted of peripheral blood. These receptors were collected from a woman between 70 and 85 years old with acute or convalescent COVID-19. CDR3s include the opening cysteine and the closing phenylalanine or tryptophan. Each record gives: J gene, V gene, D gene, clone size, CDR3 protein, CDR3 DNA. D genes are given only for firm matches. Clone size is given for some rows only: seen once, a few or many times, or a class if the clone is expanded.

>TRBJ2-7|TRBV5-1|.|.
CASSLERSSYEQYF
TGCGCCAGCAGCTTGGAAAGGAGCTCCTACGAGCAGTACTTC
>TRBJ2-7|TRBV30|TRBD2|.
CAWSVHPGLAGVWEQYF
TGTGCCTGGAGTGTTCATCCGGGACTAGCGGGAGTTTGGGAGCAGTACTTC
>TRBJ2-1|TRBV11-2|TRBD2|.
CASRSSPRLAGGRGGEQFF
TGTGCCAGCAGGTCTAGTCCGCGACTAGCGGGAGGTCGGGGAGGGGAGCAGTTCTTC
>TRBJ1-3|TRBV5-1|.|.
CASSLSGSGNTIYF
TGCGCCAGCAGTCTGTCGGGGTCTGGAAACACCATATATTTT
>TRBJ2-1|TRBV15|TRBD2|.
CATSTRTSGNNEQFF
TGTGCCACCAGCACACGGACTAGCGGGAACAATGAGCAGTTCTTC
>TRBJ2-2|TRBV15|.|few
CATSRDTSARNTGELFF
TGTGCCACCAGCAGAGATACCAGCGCCAGGAACACCGGGGAGCTGTTTTTT
>TRBJ2-1|TRBV7-3|TRBD2|.
CASSPTAGAYNEQFF
TGTGCCAGCAGCCCAACAGCGGGAGCCTACAATGAGCAGTTCTTC
>TRBJ2-5|TRBV6-4|TRBD2|few
CAREGLAETQYF
TGTGCCAGGGAGGGACTAGCTGAGACCCAGTACTTC
>TRBJ2-5|TRBV29-1|.|.
CSVEKQGETQYF
TGCAGCGTTGAAAAACAGGGAGAGACCCAGTACTTC
>TRBJ1-4|TRBV9|TRBD1|few
CASSGQGTTNEKLFF
TGTGCCAGCTCGGGACAGGGGACAACTAATGAAAAACTGTTTTTT
>TRBJ1-2|TRBV3-1/TRBV3-2|.|.
CASSPFIGYGYTF
TGTGCCAGCAGCCCCTTCATCGGCTATGGCTACACCTTC
>TRBJ1-6|TRBV7-7|.|.
CASSLIANSPLHF
TGTGCCAGCAGCTTAATAGCAAATTCACCCCTCCACTTT
>TRBJ2-3|TRBV5-1|.|.
CASSLGSDELDTQYF
TGCGCCAGCAGCTTGGGAAGCGATGAACTAGATACGCAGTATTTT
>TRBJ2-3|TRBV7-2|.|.
CASSSPSSTDTQYF
TGTGCCAGCAGCTCACCCAGTAGCACAGATACGCAGTATTTT
>TRBJ2-1|TRBV27|.|.
CASSQISSYNEQFF
TGTGCCAGCAGCCAAATCAGCTCCTACAATGAGCAGTTCTTC
>TRBJ1-2|TRBV11-2|.|.
CASSSGVEWNYGYTF
TGTGCCAGCAGCTCCGGAGTCGAATGGAACTATGGCTACACCTTC
>TRBJ2-3|TRBV30|.|.
CASKYSSTDTQYF
TGTGCCTCGAAATACTCTAGCACAGATACGCAGTATTTT
>TRBJ1-6|TRBV6-1|.|.
CASSEAPGNSPLHF
TGTGCCAGCAGTGAAGCGCCCGGTAATTCACCCCTCCACTTT